Listed below are T cell receptor beta chains from one sample, sequenced in a study of vaccination effects on CD4 cells after COVID-19. These TCRs' antigens remain unknown. TCRdb keeps only in-frame clones here, not all; method: immunoSEQ multiplex PCR. The repertoire has approximately 87,000 clones, about 70% of them found once; the top ten carry approximately 1.7%. Specimen: CD4+ T cells from PBMCs cultured with HCoV-229E spike peptides, collected before COVID-19 vaccination. These receptors came from a human donor who received a COVID-19 vaccine. The CDR3 runs from the conserved cysteine through the conserved F or W. The order of the fields is V gene, D gene, clone size, J gene, CDR3 protein, CDR3 DNA. A D gene is named only where the DNA matches it firmly. Rows give clone size only sometimes, using once, few, many, or a class for an expanded clone.

>TRBV7-9|TRBD2|.|TRBJ2-3
CASSFLAGATDTQYF
TGTGCCAGCAGCTTCCTAGCGGGGGCTACAGATACGCAGTATTTT
>TRBV6-1|.|.|TRBJ1-5
CASSEGVISNQPQHF
TGTGCCAGCAGTGAAGGGGTGATTAGCAATCAGCCCCAGCATTTT
>TRBV12-3/TRBV12-4|.|.|TRBJ1-5
CASSRQDPSPQHF
TGTGCCAGCAGTAGACAGGACCCTTCGCCCCAGCATTTT
>TRBV5-1|.|.|TRBJ2-3
CASSTELSTDTQYF
TGCGCCAGCAGTACGGAGCTTAGCACAGATACGCAGTATTTT
>TRBV5-1|.|.|TRBJ2-1
CASSWSLESEQFF
TGCGCCAGCAGCTGGTCCCTCGAGAGTGAGCAGTTCTTC
>TRBV18|.|.|TRBJ2-1
CASSPGLYNEQFF
TGTGCCAGCTCACCGGGGCTGTACAATGAGCAGTTCTTC
>TRBV6-2/TRBV6-3|.|.|TRBJ2-3
CASSYFKGADTQYF
TGTGCCAGCAGCTACTTTAAGGGCGCAGATACGCAGTATTTT
>TRBV24-1|TRBD1|.|TRBJ2-5
CATSDAQGANYETQYF
TGTGCCACCAGTGATGCACAGGGGGCGAATTACGAGACCCAGTACTTC
>TRBV5-1|.|.|TRBJ2-3
CASSAGQQTDTQYF
TGCGCCAGCAGCGCGGGACAGCAGACAGATACGCAGTATTTT
>TRBV2|TRBD1|.|TRBJ1-1
CASSEKGASNTEAFF
TGTGCCAGCAGTGAAAAGGGGGCCTCGAACACTGAAGCTTTCTTT
>TRBV11-3|.|.|TRBJ2-3
CASSLGPRGGEDTQYF
TGTGCCAGCAGCTTAGGCCCCAGGGGGGGGGAAGATACGCAGTATTTT
>TRBV27|.|.|TRBJ1-1
CASRQGRETEAFF
TGTGCCAGCAGGCAGGGTCGTGAGACTGAAGCTTTCTTT
>TRBV6-2/TRBV6-3|TRBD1|.|TRBJ1-3
CASRYGGQIYSGNTIYF
TGTGCCAGCAGGTACGGGGGACAGATCTACTCTGGAAACACCATATATTTT
>TRBV7-2|.|.|TRBJ1-1
CASSLDFVWSEAFF
TGTGCCAGCAGCTTAGATTTTGTCTGGTCTGAAGCTTTCTTT
>TRBV5-1|TRBD1|.|TRBJ2-3
CASSAGTASTDTQYF
TGCGCCAGCAGCGCCGGGACAGCTAGCACAGATACGCAGTATTTT
>TRBV6-2/TRBV6-3|.|.|TRBJ1-1
CASSYVLGFRDTNTEAFF
TGTGCCAGCAGTTATGTTTTAGGGTTCCGGGACACGAACACTGAAGCTTTCTTT
>TRBV7-3|.|.|TRBJ1-1
CASSSHLIQGGTEAFF
TGTGCCAGCAGCTCCCACCTTATACAGGGCGGCACTGAAGCTTTCTTT
>TRBV19|.|few|TRBJ1-1
CASSYARTNTEAFF
TGTGCCAGTAGTTACGCCCGGACGAACACTGAAGCTTTCTTT
>TRBV12-5|.|.|TRBJ2-6
CASGSDGYNVLTF
TGTGCTAGTGGTTCCGACGGGTACAACGTCCTGACTTTC
>TRBV24-1|.|.|TRBJ2-3
CATSGSGFSSTDTQYF
TGTGCCACCTCTGGGTCCGGATTTTCTAGCACAGATACGCAGTATTTT
>TRBV19|TRBD1|.|TRBJ2-3
CASIPQGSSTDTQYF
TGTGCCAGTATTCCACAGGGGTCTAGCACAGATACGCAGTATTTT
>TRBV14|TRBD1|.|TRBJ1-1
CASSTKTGIAEAFF
TGTGCCAGCAGCACCAAGACAGGGATCGCTGAAGCTTTCTTT
>TRBV28|TRBD1|.|TRBJ1-1
CASSDRATEAFF
TGTGCCAGCAGCGACAGGGCCACTGAAGCTTTCTTT
>TRBV27|.|.|TRBJ2-5
CASSPQRTDQETQYF
TGTGCCAGCAGTCCTCAGAGGACCGACCAAGAGACCCAGTACTTC
>TRBV7-9|.|.|TRBJ2-2
CASSSYANTGELFF
TGTGCCAGCAGCTCATACGCGAACACCGGGGAGCTGTTTTTT
>TRBV27|TRBD1|once|TRBJ1-3
CASSAGQLISGNTIYF
TGTGCCAGCAGTGCGGGACAGCTAATCTCTGGAAACACCATATATTTT
>TRBV30|TRBD2|once|TRBJ2-4
CAWIPGERGPKNIQYF
TGTGCCTGGATCCCGGGGGAGCGGGGGCCAAAAAACATTCAGTACTTC
>TRBV4-1|.|few|TRBJ2-2
CASSLGQPNTGELFF
TGCGCCAGCAGCCTAGGACAGCCGAACACCGGGGAGCTGTTTTTT
>TRBV7-7|TRBD1|.|TRBJ2-3
CASSPRGSQDTQYF
TGTGCCAGCAGCCCCAGGGGGAGCCAAGATACGCAGTATTTT
>TRBV7-3|.|.|TRBJ2-6
CASGASGANVLTF
TGTGCCAGTGGGGCCTCTGGGGCCAACGTCCTGACTTTC
>TRBV5-1|.|once|TRBJ1-1
CATSGGLSTEAFF
TGCGCCACCAGCGGGGGGTTGAGCACTGAAGCTTTCTTT
>TRBV19|.|.|TRBJ1-2
CASSQRTVGFGYTF
TGTGCCAGTAGCCAACGAACAGTAGGGTTTGGCTACACCTTC
>TRBV25-1|.|.|TRBJ1-1
CASGEGDWNTEAFF
TGTGCCAGCGGGGAAGGGGACTGGAACACTGAAGCTTTCTTT
>TRBV5-8|.|.|TRBJ2-1
CASSLGQIYNEQFF
TGTGCCAGCAGCTTGGGACAGATTTACAATGAGCAGTTCTTC
>TRBV27|TRBD1|once|TRBJ1-2
CASSPTGTYGYTF
TGTGCCAGCAGTCCGACAGGGACCTATGGCTACACCTTC
>TRBV11-2|.|.|TRBJ2-4
CASSSPAGSLGNIQYF
TGTGCCAGCAGCTCCCCTGCAGGAAGCTTAGGAAACATTCAGTACTTC
>TRBV5-1|TRBD1|.|TRBJ1-2
CASSSRTGTYGYTF
TGCGCCAGCAGCTCCCGGACAGGAACCTATGGCTACACCTTC
>TRBV7-2|.|.|TRBJ1-4
CASSVHSGAGGEKLFF
TGTGCCAGCAGCGTCCACAGCGGGGCAGGAGGAGAAAAACTGTTTTTT
>TRBV15|.|.|TRBJ2-3
CATSSRSTDTQYF
TGTGCCACCAGCAGCAGGAGCACAGATACGCAGTATTTT